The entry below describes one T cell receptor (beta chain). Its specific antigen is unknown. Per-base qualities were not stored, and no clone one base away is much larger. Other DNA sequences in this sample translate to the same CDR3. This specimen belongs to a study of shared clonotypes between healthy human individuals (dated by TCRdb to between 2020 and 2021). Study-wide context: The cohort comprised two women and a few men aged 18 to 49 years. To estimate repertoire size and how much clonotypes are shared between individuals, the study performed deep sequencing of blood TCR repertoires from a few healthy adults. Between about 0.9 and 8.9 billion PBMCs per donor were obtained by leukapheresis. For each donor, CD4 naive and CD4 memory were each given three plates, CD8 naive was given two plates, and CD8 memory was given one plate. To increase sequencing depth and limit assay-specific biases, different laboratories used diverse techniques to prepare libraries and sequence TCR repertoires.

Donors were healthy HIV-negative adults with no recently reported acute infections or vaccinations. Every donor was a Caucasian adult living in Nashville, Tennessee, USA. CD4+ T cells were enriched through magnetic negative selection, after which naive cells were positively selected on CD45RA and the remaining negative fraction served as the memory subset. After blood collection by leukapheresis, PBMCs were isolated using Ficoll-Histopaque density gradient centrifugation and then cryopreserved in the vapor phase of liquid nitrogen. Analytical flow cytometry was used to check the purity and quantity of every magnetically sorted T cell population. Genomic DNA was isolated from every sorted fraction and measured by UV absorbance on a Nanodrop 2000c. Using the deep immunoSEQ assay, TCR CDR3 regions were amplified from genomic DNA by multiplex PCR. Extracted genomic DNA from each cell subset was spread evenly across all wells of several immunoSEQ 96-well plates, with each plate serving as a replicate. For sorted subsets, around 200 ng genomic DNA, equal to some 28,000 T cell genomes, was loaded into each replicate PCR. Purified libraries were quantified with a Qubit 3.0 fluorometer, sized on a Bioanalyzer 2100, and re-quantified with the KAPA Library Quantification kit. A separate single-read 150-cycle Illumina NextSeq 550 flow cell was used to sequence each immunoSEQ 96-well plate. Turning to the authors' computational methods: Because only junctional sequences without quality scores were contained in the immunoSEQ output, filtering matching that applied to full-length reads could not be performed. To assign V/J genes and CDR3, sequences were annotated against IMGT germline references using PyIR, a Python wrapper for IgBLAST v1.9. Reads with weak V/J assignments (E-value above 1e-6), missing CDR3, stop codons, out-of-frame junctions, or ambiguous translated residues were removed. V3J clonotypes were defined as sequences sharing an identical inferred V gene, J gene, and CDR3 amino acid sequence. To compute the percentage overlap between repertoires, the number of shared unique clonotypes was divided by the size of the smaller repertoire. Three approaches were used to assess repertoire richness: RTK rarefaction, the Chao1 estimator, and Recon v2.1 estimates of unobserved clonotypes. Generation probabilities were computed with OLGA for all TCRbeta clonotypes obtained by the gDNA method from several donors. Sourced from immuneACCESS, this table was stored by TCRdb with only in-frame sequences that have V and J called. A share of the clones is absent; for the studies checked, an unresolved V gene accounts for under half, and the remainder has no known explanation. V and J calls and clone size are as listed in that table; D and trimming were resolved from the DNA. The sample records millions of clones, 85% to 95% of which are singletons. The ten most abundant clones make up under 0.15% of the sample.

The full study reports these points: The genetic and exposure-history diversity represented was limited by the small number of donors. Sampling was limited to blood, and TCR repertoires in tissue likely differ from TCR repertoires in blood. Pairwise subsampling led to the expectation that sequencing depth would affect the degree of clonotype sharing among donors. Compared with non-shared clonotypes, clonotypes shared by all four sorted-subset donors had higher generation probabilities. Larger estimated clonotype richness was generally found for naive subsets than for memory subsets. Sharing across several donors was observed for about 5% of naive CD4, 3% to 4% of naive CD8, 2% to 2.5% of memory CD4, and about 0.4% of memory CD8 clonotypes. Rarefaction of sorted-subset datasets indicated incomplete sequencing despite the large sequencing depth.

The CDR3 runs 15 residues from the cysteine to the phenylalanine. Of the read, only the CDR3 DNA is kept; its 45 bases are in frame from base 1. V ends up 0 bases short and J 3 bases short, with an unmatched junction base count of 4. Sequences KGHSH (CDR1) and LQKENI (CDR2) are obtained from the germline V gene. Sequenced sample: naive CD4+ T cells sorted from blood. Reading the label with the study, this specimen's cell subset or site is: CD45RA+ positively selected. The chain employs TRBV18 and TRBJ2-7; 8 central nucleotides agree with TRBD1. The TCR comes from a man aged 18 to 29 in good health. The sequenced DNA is TGTGCCAGCTCACCACCGGGGACAGGTGGCTACGAGCAGTACTTC. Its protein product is CASSPPGTGGYEQYF.